Below, 30 T cell receptor beta chains from the same sample are listed, as sequenced in a study of read filtering for tumor transcriptome and immune sequencing. The library was built from about 370 ng RNA with molecular barcoded adaptors for alpha/delta and beta/gamma chains. TCRdb processed the reads anew with MiXCR; each CDR3 protein has one entry. The sample holds about 130,000 distinct CDR3 sequences, approximately 13% seen once. Sequencing was performed on a population of CD138-negative cells sorted from bone marrow. The receptors shown here come from a donor over 35 with multiple myeloma.

This clonotype was detected many times. CDR3 sequence (DNA): TGCGCCAGCAGCAAGGACGTTTACAATGAGCAGTTCTTC. Translated, it gives CASSKDVYNEQFF. This chain connects TRBV5-1 to TRBJ2-1, with D unclear. Germline lookup yields CDR1 SGHRS and CDR2 YFSETQ. CDR3 length: 13 amino acids. V lost 4 bases to trimming and J lost 4 bases, with 9 bases between them.

This rearrangement joins TRBV7-2 to TRBJ1-5; weak D call: TRBD1 (5 bases). V lost 8 bases and J 7 bases, leaving 21 bases between the germline ends. Germline CDR1 and CDR2: SGHTA and FQGNSA. This CDR3 spans 15 amino acids. CDR3 coding DNA: TGTGCCAGCGGCATAGAAGCAGGGAGAGAACAGCCCCAGCATTTT. This sequence encodes CASGIEAGREQPQHF.

This clonotype was observed at least ten times. The V call is TRBV5-1, the J call TRBJ1-6, with 8 bases that match TRBD1. Germline assignment: CDR1 SGHRS and CDR2 YFSETQ. J gave up 5 bases and V 4 bases, and 2 bases lay outside the gene matches. The CDR3 runs to 14 residues. The chain's CDR3 is CASSRDRNNSPLHF. The CDR3 DNA reads TGCGCCAGCAGCAGGGACAGGAATAATTCACCCCTCCACTTT.

This clonotype was counted at least ten times. The rearrangement links TRBV12-3 or TRBV12-4 to TRBJ2-5, with TRBD2 as a possible D gene (5 bases). This CDR3 spans 14 amino acids. Trimming took 5 bases from V and 2 from J, leaving 12 bases between them. As DNA, the CDR3 is TGTGCCAGCAGTCCCTGGACTGGTCAAGAGACCCAGTACTTC. Encoded protein: CASSPWTGQETQYF.

This clonotype was picked up a small number of times. A much larger clonotype is one base distant, so this may be a read error. The chain uses TRBV6-1 and TRBJ1-1, with D uncertain. From germline, CDR1 is MNHNS and CDR2 SASEGT. The CDR3 totals 14 residues. CDR3 in amino acids: CASSYRRTNIEAFF. The DNA for the CDR3 is TGTGCCAGCAGTTACCGAAGGACGAACATTGAAGCTTTCTTT.

Within the sample, this clonotype is medium-sized. The genes are TRBV20-1 and TRBJ2-1; TRBD2 matches at 7 bases. CDR3 length: 14 residues. Germline V gene data show CDR1 as DFQATT and CDR2 as SNEGSKA (reference sequence). Trimming at V came to 5 bases and at J to 0 bases, leaving 4 bases not matched to a gene. CDR3 protein: CSAELASSYNEQFF. The CDR3 DNA sequence: TGCAGTGCTGAACTAGCGAGCTCCTACAATGAGCAGTTCTTC.

This clonotype was counted ten times or more. This chain joins TRBV29-1 and TRBJ1-4; D gene unclear. The CDR3 totals 15 residues. V shed 4 bases and J shed 8 bases, with 20 bases lying between them. Germline values: CDR1 SQVTM, CDR2 ANQGSEA. The CDR3 nucleotides are TGCAGCGTTGCCAGGACTTCGTCAGCGGGGGAAAAACTGTTTTTT. Translated: CSVARTSSAGEKLFF.

In this sample, this clonotype turned up many times. The chain joins TRBV7-2 to TRBJ1-5, with a possible D match to TRBD1 (5 bases). The germline V and J ends were trimmed by 1 base and 3 bases, with 10 bases remaining between them. Looked up from germline, CDR1 is SGHTA and CDR2 is FQGNSA. CDR3 length equals 15 residues. The CDR3 nucleotides are TGTGCCAGCAGCTTAGAGGCAGGGAACAATCAGCCCCAGCATTTT. Translated: CASSLEAGNNQPQHF.

Ten or more counts support this clonotype. The CDR3 coding sequence is TGTGCCAGTAGTATGAGTCTGGCAGGGAACAATGAGCAGTTCTTC. Its protein product is CASSMSLAGNNEQFF. The chain combines TRBV19 with TRBJ2-1; tentatively, D is TRBD1 (5 bases). The V gene lost 3 bases and the J gene lost 5 bases, with 14 bases spanning the gap. The CDR3 is 15 amino acids. The V gene's germline CDR1 is LNHDA and CDR2 SQIVND (reference sequence).

This clonotype was counted ten times or more. The genes are TRBV5-4 and TRBJ2-7; 9 bases map to TRBD1. V dropped 3 bases and J dropped 11; count of bases not matched to a gene: 15. From germline, CDR1 is SGHNT and CDR2 YYREEE (reference sequence). There are 15 residues in the CDR3. The CDR3: CASSSPGQGLGFEYF. CDR3 DNA: TGTGCCAGCAGCTCCCCCGGACAGGGGCTAGGGTTTGAGTACTTC. The whole variable domain, filled in from reference TRBV5-4 and TRBJ2-7, reads ETGVTQSPTHLIKTRGQQVTLRCSSQSGHNTVSWYQQALGQGPQFIFQYYREEENGRGNFPPRFSGLQFPNYSSELNVNALELDDSALYLCASSSPGQGLGFEYFGPGTRLTVT.

Ten or more counts support this clonotype. The chain uses TRBV20-1 and TRBJ2-1; TRBD2 matches at 10 bases. J lost 7 bases, V lost 7 bases, and 7 bases had no gene match. CDR1 and CDR2 (germline): DFQATT, SNEGSKA (reference sequence). This CDR3 comprises 13 residues. The CDR3 nucleotides are TGCAGTGTTCCTAGCGGGGGATATAATGAGCAGTTCTTC. It is translated as CSVPSGGYNEQFF.

This clonotype occurred many times. The chain joins TRBV6-6 to TRBJ1-5; 9 bases align to TRBD1. Germline V gene lookup returns CDR1 MNHNY and CDR2 SVGAGI (reference sequence). The CDR3 consists of 15 residues. J gave up 6 bases and V 3 bases, and 6 bases lay outside the gene matches. The CDR3 nucleotides are TGTGCCAGCAGTTATCCGACAGGGGGTGTTCAGCCCCAGCATTTT. Amino acids: CASSYPTGGVQPQHF.

This clonotype showed up many times. This chain links TRBV3-1 with TRBJ1-1; 9 bases line up with TRBD1. V lost 8 bases and J lost 6; bases outside the gene matches: 7. Germline V gene lookup returns CDR1 LGHDT and CDR2 YNNKEL (reference sequence). The CDR3 is 13 amino acids. CDR3 sequence (DNA): TGTGCCAGCTTGGGACAGGGTGTCTCTGAAGCTTTCTTT. Protein product: CASLGQGVSEAFF.

This clonotype has at least ten counts. This chain joins TRBV7-3 and TRBJ2-6; possible D gene TRBD1, 6 bases. This CDR3 has 16 amino acids. Germline lookup yields CDR1 SGHTA and CDR2 FQGTGA. Trimming removed 1 base at V and 2 bases at J, with 9 bases between. The CDR3 loop reads CASSLIRDTGANVLTF. Here the CDR3 DNA reads TGTGCCAGCAGCTTAATACGGGACACTGGGGCCAACGTCCTGACTTTC.

There are many counts of this clonotype. The gene calls are TRBV3-1 and TRBJ2-2; 10 bases agree with TRBD1. Germline-derived CDR1 and CDR2 are LGHDT and YNNKEL (reference sequence). J gave up 5 bases and V 1 base, and 4 bases lay outside the gene matches. The CDR3 is made up of 16 amino acids. CDR3 bases: TGTGCCAGCAGCCAAGTTGGGACAGGGGTTACCGGGGAGCTGTTTTTT. This sequence encodes CASSQVGTGVTGELFF.

This clonotype was counted at least ten times. This chain uses TRBV29-1 with TRBJ2-5, with TRBD2 as a possible D gene (6 bases). The CDR3 has 15 amino acids. CDR1 and CDR2 (germline): SQVTM, ANQGSEA. Trimming took 7 bases from V and 2 from J, leaving 20 bases between them. The CDR3 coding sequence is TGCAGCGCAGTGACACAGCTAGCGTTTCAAGAGACCCAGTACTTC. Amino acids: CSAVTQLAFQETQYF.

In this sample, this clonotype turned up many times. The V gene is TRBV20-1, the J gene TRBJ1-5; D is unresolved. From germline, CDR1 is DFQATT and CDR2 SNEGSKA (reference sequence). This CDR3 contains 12 residues. V lost 2 bases to trimming and J lost 4 bases, with 6 bases between them. The CDR3 loop reads CSARRRNQPQHF. The CDR3 DNA follows: TGCAGTGCTAGAAGGAGGAATCAGCCCCAGCATTTT.

This clonotype was found a few times. The gene calls are TRBV29-1 and TRBJ2-3, with TRBD1 matching over 8 bases. There are 13 residues in the CDR3. Germline CDR1 is SQVTM and CDR2 is ANQGSEA. With 4 bases clipped from V and 1 base from J, the junction kept 1 base outside the gene matches. The CDR3 loop is CSVAGGGTDTQYF. The CDR3 coding sequence is TGCAGCGTTGCAGGGGGCGGCACAGATACGCAGTATTTT.

Comment on this clonotype: Just one base apart from a much larger clone, this may be a read error. The V and J genes are TRBV7-2 and TRBJ2-2; D is perhaps TRBD2 (6 bases). This CDR3 has 13 residues. Germline assignment: CDR1 SGHTA and CDR2 FQGNSA. The CDR3 region has the DNA TGTGCCAGCAGCTTATTTTCTGGCGGGGAGCTGCTTTTT. Protein sequence: CASSLFSGGELLF.

This chain uses TRBV20-1 with TRBJ1-5; D call uncertain. Between the trimmed V and J ends, which lost 5 bases and 7 bases, there was a span of 18 bases. The CDR3 extends over 14 amino acids. The germline V gene has CDR1 DFQATT and CDR2 SNEGSKA (reference sequence). The CDR3 spells CSADDGVQNQPQHF. As DNA, the CDR3 is TGCAGTGCTGACGATGGAGTTCAGAACCAGCCCCAGCATTTT.

This clonotype was counted at least ten times. J is TRBJ2-3 and V is TRBV11-2; D possibly corresponds to TRBD2 (6 bases). The CDR3 is 16 residues long. V was cut by 1 base and J by 0 bases, with 11 bases left in between. From germline, CDR1 is SGHAT and CDR2 FQNNGV. CDR3 residues: CASSLVGGTSTDTQYF. In DNA form, the CDR3 reads TGTGCCAGCAGCTTAGTTGGCGGGACTAGCACAGATACGCAGTATTTT.

This clonotype has a count of ten or more. J is TRBJ2-1 and V is TRBV3-1; D gene uncertain. Germline V gene lookup returns CDR1 LGHDT and CDR2 YNNKEL (reference sequence). The CDR3 covers 14 residues. V lost 1 base and J 7 bases, leaving 11 bases between the germline ends. CDR3 sequence reads: CASSQGVARNEQFF. CDR3 DNA sequence: TGTGCCAGCAGCCAAGGAGTAGCCCGGAATGAGCAGTTCTTC.

This clonotype was recorded many times. The rearrangement uses TRBV7-2 and TRBJ2-1; 8 bases map to TRBD1. Germline values: CDR1 SGHTA, CDR2 FQGNSA. The V segment lost 2 bases and the J segment 4 bases; nucleotides outside the gene matches: 4. The CDR3 is 15 amino acids. The CDR3 sequence: CASSLSQGAYNEQFF. In DNA form, the CDR3 reads TGTGCCAGCAGCTTAAGTCAGGGGGCATACAATGAGCAGTTCTTC.

This clonotype has only a few counts. One end of the junction is discordant with germline, which a read error may explain. J is TRBJ1-2 and V is TRBV20-1, with 8 bases fitting TRBD1. Germline CDR1 DFQATT, CDR2 SNEGSKA (reference sequence). This CDR3 comprises 15 residues. Here the CDR3 reads CSARGDRLLGYRYTF. For the CDR3, the DNA is TGCAGTGCTAGAGGGGACAGGTTACTTGGCTATCGCTACACCTTC.

For this clonotype: This likely came from a read error, as a far larger clone is one base away. The chain joins TRBV7-8 to TRBJ2-7, with a possible D match to TRBD2 (6 bases). The CDR3 covers 17 residues. CDR1 and CDR2 from the germline V gene are SGHVS and FQNEAQ. CDR3 sequence (DNA): TGTGCCGGCAGCTTAGAATTAGGAGGGCAGGCCCCCTACGAGCAGTACTTC. Translating gives CAGSLELGGQAPYEQYF.

In the case of this clonotype: Just one base apart from a much larger clone, this may be a read error. This chain uses TRBV5-1 with TRBJ1-5, with 7 bases fitting TRBD1. The CDR3 has 15 amino acids. In germline, CDR1 is SGHRS, CDR2 YFSETQ. With V trimmed by 4 bases and J by 2 bases, 6 bases remained unmatched. CDR3 loop: CASSPGTEGNQPQHF. As DNA, the CDR3 is TGCGCCAGCAGCCCGGGGACAGAGGGCAATCAGCCCCAGCATTTT.

Many counts were recorded for this clonotype. The rearrangement links TRBV29-1 to TRBJ2-5, with D unresolved. The CDR3 is 12 amino acids. The V gene lost 8 bases and the J gene lost 2 bases, with 12 bases spanning the gap. The germline V gene has CDR1 SQVTM and CDR2 ANQGSEA. This CDR3 reads CSSVTSQETQYF. The CDR3 bases are TGCAGCTCTGTGACTTCTCAAGAGACCCAGTACTTC. The entire variable domain, with the rest obtained from reference TRBV29-1 and TRBJ2-5, is as follows: SAVISQKPSRDICQRGTSLTIQCQVDSQVTMMFWYRQQPGQSLTLIATANQGSEATYESGFVIDKFPISRPNLTFSTLTVSNMSPEDSSIYLCSSVTSQETQYFGPGTRLLVL.

Notes on this clonotype: A much bigger clone sits one base away, suggesting this may be a read error. The chain has TRBV7-6 and TRBJ1-1, with D maybe TRBD1 (5 bases). Deletions cut 5 bases from V and 3 bases from J, with 19 bases between. CDR3 length: 16 amino acids. Looked up from germline, CDR1 is SGHVS and CDR2 is FNYEAQ. The CDR3 reads CASSARQSIMDTEAFF. The DNA for the CDR3 is TGTGCCAGCAGCGCCCGACAGTCGATCATGGACACTGAAGCTTTCTTT.

V usage is TRBV24-1 and J usage is TRBJ2-3, with 12 bases identical to TRBD2. Germline V gene sequence: CDR1 KGHDR, CDR2 SFDVKD. The CDR3 length is 17 residues. Trimming cost V 3 bases and J 6 bases; bases outside gene matches: 9. This CDR3 is CATSDPGTSGSKDTQYF. For the CDR3, the DNA is TGTGCCACCAGTGATCCCGGGACTAGCGGGTCGAAGGATACGCAGTATTTT.

The rearrangement uses TRBV28 and TRBJ2-6, with D unclear. V was clipped by 4 bases and J by 0 bases, with 7 bases between them. The CDR3 is 15 residues long. In germline, CDR1 is MDHEN, CDR2 SYDVKM. Written as DNA, the CDR3 is TGTGCCAGCAGTTACTACGGCTCTGGGGCCAACGTCCTGACTTTC. Translation: CASSYYGSGANVLTF.